A single T cell receptor beta chain is shown here with its context. Antigen: not known. These data come from a study of cytomegalovirus exposure and HLA in healthy donors. Study observations and caveats: Roughly uniform sequencing depth across donors was assumed, possibly incorrectly. For TCR beta chains, V- and J-gene trimming was later linked to a missense DCLRE1C variant. Later analysis revealed greater clonal expansion in HLA-associated TCR beta chains than in equally common others.

Amplification used 60 Vbeta primers and 13 Jbeta primers. Sequencing used immunoSEQ multiplex PCR; TCRdb keeps in-frame clones, though not all of them. The listing records tens of thousands of clones. Germline V lookup: CDR1 SGHRS, CDR2 YFSETQ. This CDR3 has 14 amino acids. The V gene lost 4 bases and the J gene lost 1 base, with 11 bases spanning the gap. The V and J genes are TRBV5-1 and TRBJ1-1; D remains unclear. Material: PBMCs. This clonotype was sampled from a man younger than 30 in good health and CMV-seropositive. CDR3 in DNA: TGCGCCAGCAGCCTTGGGGAGAGGAACACTGAAGCTTTCTTT. Protein: CASSLGERNTEAFF.